Presented here are 15 T cell receptor beta chains from one specimen sequenced in a study of blood T cell repertoires in COVID-19. Clones were read by immunoSEQ multiplex PCR, and TCRdb kept only the in-frame ones, dropping some. The sample has roughly 95,000 clones; 84% are singletons. Sequencing input: peripheral blood. These receptors were collected from a human donor in a cohort sampled during active COVID-19.

The chain uses TRBV6-4 and TRBJ2-5; TRBD2 agrees at 14 bases. The V gene end was trimmed by 6 bases and the J gene end by 5 bases; junction bases not matched to a gene: 5. CDR1 and CDR2 (germline): MRHNA, SNTAGT. This CDR3 is 15 amino acids long. This CDR3 reads CASSRLAGGHETQYF. As DNA, the CDR3 is TGTGCCAGCAGCCGACTAGCGGGGGGGCACGAGACCCAGTACTTC.

V and J are TRBV28 and TRBJ2-7; 8 positions match TRBD1. The CDR3 loop spans 15 amino acids. Trimming took 6 bases from V and 2 from J; bases not matched to a gene: 9. The germline CDR1 and CDR2 sequences are MDHEN and SYDVKM. CDR3 amino acids: CASRPGGGGAYEQYF. The CDR3 bases are TGTGCCAGCAGGCCAGGGGGCGGAGGGGCCTACGAGCAGTACTTC. Full variable domain (missing parts from reference TRBV28 and TRBJ2-7): DVKVTQSSRYLVKRTGEKVFLECVQDMDHENMFWYRQDPGLGLRLIYFSYDVKMKEKGDIPEGYSVSREKKERFSLILESASTNQTSMYLCASRPGGGGAYEQYFGPGTRLTVT.

The CDR3 sequence is CASSSSSGTAYGYTF. The CDR3 bases are TGCGCCAGCAGCTCAAGCTCCGGGACAGCTTATGGCTACACCTTC. The V call is TRBV5-1, the J call TRBJ1-2, with 7 bases fitting TRBD1. The germline gives CDR1 SGHRS, CDR2 YFSETQ. CDR3 size: 15 residues. The V segment lost 3 bases and the J segment 5 bases; nucleotides outside the gene matches: 10.

The gene calls are TRBV5-1 and TRBJ2-1; 8 bases are a match to TRBD2. CDR3 length: 18 amino acids. The junction had 14 bases not matched to a gene; V was cut back by 0 bases and J by 6 bases. Germline values: CDR1 SGHRS, CDR2 YFSETQ. The CDR3: CASSLASAGSGGFNEQFF. The CDR3 DNA reads TGCGCCAGCAGCTTGGCCTCAGCGGGGAGCGGGGGATTCAATGAGCAGTTCTTC.

The rearrangement joins TRBV29-1 to TRBJ2-7; the D gene is possibly TRBD1 (6 bases). The germline V and J ends were trimmed by 6 bases and 0 bases, with 15 bases remaining between them. Germline CDR1 SQVTM, CDR2 ANQGSEA. The CDR3 totals 14 residues. The CDR3 here is CSVTLGTPSYEQYF. CDR3 DNA sequence: TGCAGCGTGACCCTCGGGACACCCTCCTACGAGCAGTACTTC.

This chain joins TRBV28 and TRBJ1-4; unclear D gene. With 3 bases removed from V and 3 bases from J, the gap between germline ends came to 8 bases. The germline V gene has CDR1 MDHEN and CDR2 SYDVKM. The CDR3 runs 14 residues. The CDR3 nucleotides are TGTGCCAGCAGTTTGGGCGGGTCTAATGAAAAACTGTTTTTT. Translation: CASSLGGSNEKLFF. The whole variable domain, remainder taken from reference TRBV28 and TRBJ1-4, is DVKVTQSSRYLVKRTGEKVFLECVQDMDHENMFWYRQDPGLGLRLIYFSYDVKMKEKGDIPEGYSVSREKKERFSLILESASTNQTSMYLCASSLGGSNEKLFFGSGTQLSVL.

CDR3 nucleotide sequence: TGTGCCATCAGACTAGCGGGAATGTACGAGCAGTACTTC. Translated, it gives CAIRLAGMYEQYF. The chain links TRBV28 to TRBJ2-7, with 11 bases fitting TRBD2. The V and J ends lost 10 bases and 4 bases, in that order; junction bases with no gene match: 6. Germline-derived CDR1 and CDR2 are MDHEN and SYDVKM. The CDR3 is made up of 13 amino acids.

The chain uses TRBV19 and TRBJ1-5; D is undetermined. V was pared by 1 base and J by 0 bases, with 7 bases between. The V gene's germline CDR1 is LNHDA and CDR2 SQIVND (reference sequence). This CDR3 is built from 15 residues. The CDR3 here is CASSIGQISNQPQHF. The CDR3 nucleotides read TGTGCCAGTAGTATAGGGCAGATTAGCAATCAGCCCCAGCATTTT.

This clone came up a few times. The rearrangement joins TRBV2 to TRBJ2-7; 9 positions match TRBD2. The CDR3 loop spans 14 amino acids. CDR1 is SNHLY and CDR2 is FYNNEI in the germline V gene. V lost 7 bases and J lost 2; bases outside the gene matches: 6. The CDR3 DNA reads as TGTGCCAGCAAACTTAGCGGGAGTCCCTACGAGCAGTACTTC. This gives the protein CASKLSGSPYEQYF.

The chain recombines TRBV28 with TRBJ2-3, with 11 bases that match TRBD2. Germline V gives CDR1 MDHEN, CDR2 SYDVKM. After removal of 6 bases from V and 6 bases from J, the junction contained 11 bases not matched to a gene. The CDR3 totals 16 residues. CDR3 loop: CASRPWTSGSMDTQYF. Here the CDR3 DNA reads TGTGCCAGCAGGCCCTGGACTAGCGGGTCGATGGATACGCAGTATTTT.

V usage is TRBV2 and J usage is TRBJ2-1; 8 bases align to TRBD1. Germline V CDR1 and CDR2: SNHLY, FYNNEI. This CDR3 region has 13 residues. V trimming: 6 bases; J trimming: 8 bases; junction bases outside the gene matches: 6. Here the CDR3 DNA reads TGTGCCAGCAGGATGGACAGGGTTTATGAGCAGTTCTTC. Encoded protein: CASRMDRVYEQFF.

The chain couples TRBV28 to TRBJ2-1; 7 bases line up with TRBD1. The V and J ends lost 5 bases and 4 bases, in that order; junction bases with no gene match: 8. Germline CDR1 is MDHEN and CDR2 is SYDVKM. The CDR3 has 15 residues. CDR3 nucleotides: TGTGCCAGCAGTATGACAGGGCCACCTTACAATGAGCAGTTCTTC. It encodes CASSMTGPPYNEQFF. The full variable domain, rest sourced from reference TRBV28 and TRBJ2-1, is DVKVTQSSRYLVKRTGEKVFLECVQDMDHENMFWYRQDPGLGLRLIYFSYDVKMKEKGDIPEGYSVSREKKERFSLILESASTNQTSMYLCASSMTGPPYNEQFFGPGTRLTVL.

CDR3 residues: CASSPRQLGEQFF. CDR3 coding DNA: TGTGCCAGTAGTCCCCGACAACTGGGTGAGCAGTTCTTC. The chain carries TRBV19 and TRBJ2-1, with D unresolved. The V gene lost 5 bases and the J gene lost 9 bases, with 14 bases spanning the gap. CDR3 length: 13 residues. Germline loops: CDR1 LNHDA, CDR2 SQIVND (reference sequence).

The chain carries TRBV25-1 and TRBJ1-1; 12 bases align to TRBD1. Germline loops: CDR1 MGHDK, CDR2 SYGVNS. The length of the CDR3 is 16 residues. V lost 1 base to trimming and J lost 5 bases; unmatched junction nucleotides: 5. The CDR3 sequence is CASSESGTGGATEAFF. The DNA of the CDR3 is TGTGCCAGCAGTGAATCTGGGACAGGGGGCGCAACTGAAGCTTTCTTT.

The V gene is TRBV27, the J gene TRBJ1-1; 8 bases are a match to TRBD1. The CDR3 loop spans 14 amino acids. Germline CDR1 and CDR2: MNHEY and SMNVEV (reference sequence). V dropped 5 bases and J dropped 4; count of bases not matched to a gene: 6. This CDR3 reads CASSIDRGGTEAFF. Written as DNA, the CDR3 is TGTGCCAGCAGTATCGACAGGGGTGGCACTGAAGCTTTCTTT.